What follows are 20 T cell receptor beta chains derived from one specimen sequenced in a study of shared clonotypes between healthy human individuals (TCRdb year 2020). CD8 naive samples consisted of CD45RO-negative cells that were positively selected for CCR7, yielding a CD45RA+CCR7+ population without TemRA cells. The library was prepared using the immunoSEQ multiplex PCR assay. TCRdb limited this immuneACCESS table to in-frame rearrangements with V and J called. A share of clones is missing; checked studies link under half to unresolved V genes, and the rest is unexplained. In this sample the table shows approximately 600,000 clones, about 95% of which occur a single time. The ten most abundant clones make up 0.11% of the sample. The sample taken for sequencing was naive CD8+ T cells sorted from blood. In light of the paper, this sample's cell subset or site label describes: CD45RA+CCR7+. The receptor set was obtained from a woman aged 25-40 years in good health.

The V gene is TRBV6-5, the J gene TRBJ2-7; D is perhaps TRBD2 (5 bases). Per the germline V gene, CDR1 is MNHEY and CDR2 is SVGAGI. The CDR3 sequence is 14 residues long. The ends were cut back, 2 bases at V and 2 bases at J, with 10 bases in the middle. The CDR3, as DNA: TGTGCCAGCAGTTACGTTGGGAGCGCCTACGAGCAGTACTTC. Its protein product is CASSYVGSAYEQYF.

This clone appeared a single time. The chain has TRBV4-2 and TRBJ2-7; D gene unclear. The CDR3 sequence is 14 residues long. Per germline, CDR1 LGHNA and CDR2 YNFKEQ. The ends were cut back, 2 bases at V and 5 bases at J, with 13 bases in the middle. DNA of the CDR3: TGTGCCAGCAGCCAATCCACTGGTCGCGACGAGCAGTACTTC. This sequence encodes CASSQSTGRDEQYF.

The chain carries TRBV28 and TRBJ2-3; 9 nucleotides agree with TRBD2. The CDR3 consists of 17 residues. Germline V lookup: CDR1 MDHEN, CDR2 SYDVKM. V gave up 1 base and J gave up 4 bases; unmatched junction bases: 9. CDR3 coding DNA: TGTGCCAGCAGTTTATTGGGTAGCGGGAGTTTTTCAGATACGCAGTATTTT. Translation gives CASSLLGSGSFSDTQYF. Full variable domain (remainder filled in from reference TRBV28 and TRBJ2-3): DVKVTQSSRYLVKRTGEKVFLECVQDMDHENMFWYRQDPGLGLRLIYFSYDVKMKEKGDIPEGYSVSREKKERFSLILESASTNQTSMYLCASSLLGSGSFSDTQYFGPGTRLTVL.

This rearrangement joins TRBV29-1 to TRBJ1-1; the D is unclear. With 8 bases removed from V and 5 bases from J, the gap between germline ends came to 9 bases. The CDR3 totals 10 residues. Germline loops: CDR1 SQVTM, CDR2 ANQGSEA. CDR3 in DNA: TGCAGCTTTTACGGGACTGAAGCTTTCTTT. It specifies CSFYGTEAFF.

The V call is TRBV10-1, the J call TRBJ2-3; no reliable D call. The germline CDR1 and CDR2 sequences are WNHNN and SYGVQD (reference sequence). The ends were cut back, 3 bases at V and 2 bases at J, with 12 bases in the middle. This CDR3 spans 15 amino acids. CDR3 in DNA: TGCGCCAGCAGTGAAGGATCGTCAAACACAGATACGCAGTATTTT. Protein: CASSEGSSNTDTQYF.

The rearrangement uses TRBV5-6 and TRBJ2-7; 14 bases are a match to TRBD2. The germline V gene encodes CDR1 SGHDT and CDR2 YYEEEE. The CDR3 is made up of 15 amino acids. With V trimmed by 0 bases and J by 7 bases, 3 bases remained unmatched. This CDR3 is CASSLGLAGGREQYF. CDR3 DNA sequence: TGTGCCAGCAGCTTGGGACTAGCGGGAGGGCGAGAGCAGTACTTC.

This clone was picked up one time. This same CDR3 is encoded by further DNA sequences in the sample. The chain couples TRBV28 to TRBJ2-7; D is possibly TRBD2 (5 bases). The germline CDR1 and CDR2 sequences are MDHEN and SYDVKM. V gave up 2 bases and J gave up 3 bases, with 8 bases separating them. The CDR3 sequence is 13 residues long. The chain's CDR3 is CASSLGGFYEQYF. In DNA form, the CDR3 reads TGTGCCAGCAGTTTAGGAGGTTTCTACGAGCAGTACTTC.

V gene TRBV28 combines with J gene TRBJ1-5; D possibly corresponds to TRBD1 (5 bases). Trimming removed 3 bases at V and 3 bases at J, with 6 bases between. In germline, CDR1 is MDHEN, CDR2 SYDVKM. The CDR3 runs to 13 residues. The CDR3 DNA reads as TGTGCCAGCAGTTTGACAGCCAATCAGCCCCAGCATTTT. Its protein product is CASSLTANQPQHF.

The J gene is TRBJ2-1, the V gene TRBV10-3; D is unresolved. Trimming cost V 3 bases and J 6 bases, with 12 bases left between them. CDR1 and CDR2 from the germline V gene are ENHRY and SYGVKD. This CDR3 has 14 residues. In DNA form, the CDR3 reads TGTGCCATCAGTGACTTGCAGGTCTTCAATGAGCAGTTCTTC. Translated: CAISDLQVFNEQFF.

As DNA, the CDR3 is TGCGCCAGCAGCACCCCGGGGGGGTACCATGAAAAACTGTTTTTT. This sequence encodes CASSTPGGYHEKLFF. The chain uses TRBV5-1 and TRBJ1-4, with D possibly matching TRBD1 (5 bases). Deletions cut 4 bases from V and 6 bases from J, with 16 bases between. The CDR3 contains 15 residues. From germline, CDR1 is SGHRS and CDR2 YFSETQ.

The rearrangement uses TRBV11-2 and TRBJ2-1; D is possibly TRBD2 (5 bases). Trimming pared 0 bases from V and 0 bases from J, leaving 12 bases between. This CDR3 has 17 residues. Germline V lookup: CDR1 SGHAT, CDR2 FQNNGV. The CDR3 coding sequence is TGTGCCAGCAGCTTAGATCTAGCTGACATCTCCTACAATGAGCAGTTCTTC. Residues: CASSLDLADISYNEQFF. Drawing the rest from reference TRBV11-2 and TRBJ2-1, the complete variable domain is EAGVAQSPRYKIIEKRQSVAFWCNPISGHATLYWYQQILGQGPKLLIQFQNNGVVDDSQLPKDRFSAERLKGVDSTLKIQPAKLEDSAVYLCASSLDLADISYNEQFFGPGTRLTVL.

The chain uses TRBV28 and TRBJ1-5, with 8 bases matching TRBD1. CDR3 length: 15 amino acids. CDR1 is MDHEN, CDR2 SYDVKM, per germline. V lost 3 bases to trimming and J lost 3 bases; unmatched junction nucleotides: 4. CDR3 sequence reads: CASSFGRGHNQPQHF. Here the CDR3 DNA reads TGTGCCAGCAGTTTCGGCAGGGGGCACAATCAGCCCCAGCATTTT.

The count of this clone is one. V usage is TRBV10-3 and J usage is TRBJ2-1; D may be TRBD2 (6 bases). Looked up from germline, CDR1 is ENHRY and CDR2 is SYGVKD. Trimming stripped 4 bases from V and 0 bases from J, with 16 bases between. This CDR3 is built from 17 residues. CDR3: CAISARLVASSYNEQFF. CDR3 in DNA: TGTGCCATCAGTGCCCGACTAGTGGCTAGCTCCTACAATGAGCAGTTCTTC.

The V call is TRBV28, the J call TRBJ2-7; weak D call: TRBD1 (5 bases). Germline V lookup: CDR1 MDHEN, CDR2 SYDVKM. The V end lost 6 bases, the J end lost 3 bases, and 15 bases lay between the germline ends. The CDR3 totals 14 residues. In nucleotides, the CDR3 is TGTGCCAGCAGCCTCCGGACAAACAACTACGAGCAGTACTTC. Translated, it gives CASSLRTNNYEQYF. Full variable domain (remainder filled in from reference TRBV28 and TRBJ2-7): DVKVTQSSRYLVKRTGEKVFLECVQDMDHENMFWYRQDPGLGLRLIYFSYDVKMKEKGDIPEGYSVSREKKERFSLILESASTNQTSMYLCASSLRTNNYEQYFGPGTRLTVT.

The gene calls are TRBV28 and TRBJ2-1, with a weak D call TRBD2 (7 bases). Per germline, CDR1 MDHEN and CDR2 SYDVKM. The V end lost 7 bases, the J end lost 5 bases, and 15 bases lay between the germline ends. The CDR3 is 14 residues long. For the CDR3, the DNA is TGTGCCAGCAATGGGGGGGCAGAAGACAATGAGCAGTTCTTC. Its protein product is CASNGGAEDNEQFF.

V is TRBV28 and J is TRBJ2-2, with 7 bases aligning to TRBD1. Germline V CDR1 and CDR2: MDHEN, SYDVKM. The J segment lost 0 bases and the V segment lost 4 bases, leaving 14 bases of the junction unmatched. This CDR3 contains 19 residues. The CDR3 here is CASSSYYGTEEANTGELFF. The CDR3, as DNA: TGTGCCAGCAGTTCCTACTACGGGACAGAAGAAGCGAACACCGGGGAGCTGTTTTTT.

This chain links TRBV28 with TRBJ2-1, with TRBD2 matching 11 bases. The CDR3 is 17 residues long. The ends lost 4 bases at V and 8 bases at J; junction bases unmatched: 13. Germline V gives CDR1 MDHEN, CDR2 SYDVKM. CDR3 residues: CASSSPLAGGPLHEQFF. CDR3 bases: TGTGCCAGCAGTTCCCCCTTAGCGGGAGGGCCTCTCCATGAGCAGTTCTTC. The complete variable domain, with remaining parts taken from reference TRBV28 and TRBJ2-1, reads DVKVTQSSRYLVKRTGEKVFLECVQDMDHENMFWYRQDPGLGLRLIYFSYDVKMKEKGDIPEGYSVSREKKERFSLILESASTNQTSMYLCASSSPLAGGPLHEQFFGPGTRLTVL.

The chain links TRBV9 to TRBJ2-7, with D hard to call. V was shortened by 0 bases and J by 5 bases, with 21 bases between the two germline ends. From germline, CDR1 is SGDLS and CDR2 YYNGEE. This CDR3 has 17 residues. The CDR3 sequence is CASSVGVLVVGKDEQYF. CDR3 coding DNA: TGTGCCAGCAGCGTAGGCGTACTGGTGGTTGGAAAGGACGAGCAGTACTTC.

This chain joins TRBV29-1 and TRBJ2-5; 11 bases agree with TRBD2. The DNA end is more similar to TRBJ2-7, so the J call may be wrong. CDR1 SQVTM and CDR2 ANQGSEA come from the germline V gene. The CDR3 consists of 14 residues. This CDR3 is CSVISGREPYEQYF. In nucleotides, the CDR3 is TGCAGCGTCATTAGCGGGAGGGAGCCCTACGAGCAGTACTTC.

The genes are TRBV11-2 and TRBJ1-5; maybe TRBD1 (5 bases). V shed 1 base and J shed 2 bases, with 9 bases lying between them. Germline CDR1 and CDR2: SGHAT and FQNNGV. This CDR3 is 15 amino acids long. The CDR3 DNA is TGTGCCAGCAGCTTAGTTGGGGGTGGCAATCAGCCCCAGCATTTT. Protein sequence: CASSLVGGGNQPQHF.